The sample holds one count of the clone carrying this TCR beta chain. This sample stems from a study of cytomegalovirus exposure and HLA in healthy donors. With V trimmed by 0 bases and J by 6 bases, 7 bases remained unmatched. CDR3 size: 15 residues. Germline-derived CDR1 and CDR2 are SGHNT and YYREEE (reference sequence). It was with 60 Vbeta and 13 Jbeta primers that the PCR ran. Sequencing used immunoSEQ multiplex PCR; TCRdb keeps in-frame clones, though not all of them. The sample shows about 200,000 clones, around 80% of them seen only once. Specimen: PBMCs. This sequence was found in a man aged 35 to 55 in good health and CMV-seropositive. This chain uses TRBV5-4 with TRBJ2-7; 9 bases map to TRBD2. The CDR3 DNA is TGTGCCAGCAGCTTGGATGTAGCGGGAGTGACCGAGCAGTACTTC. This translates into CASSLDVAGVTEQYF.